These 24 T cell receptor beta chains were all obtained from the same sample, sequenced in a study of identical twins. MiXCR was run by TCRdb on the 5' RACE reads, yielding one entry per CDR3 protein. This sample has 700,000 or so distinct CDR3 sequences, with roughly 20% found just once. These data were likewise used in another study, on T cells expressing NK-cell markers.

Sequenced sample: PBMCs. These receptors all come from a young woman in good health.

This clonotype was seen a handful of times. The rearrangement uses TRBV20-1 and TRBJ2-1, with 9 bases identical to TRBD1. The CDR3 has 15 residues. Germline lookup yields CDR1 DFQATT and CDR2 SNEGSKA (reference sequence). Unmatched junction bases numbered 7, after V lost 0 bases and J lost 7 bases. The chain's CDR3 is CSAREGGTGRNEQFF. The CDR3 DNA reads TGCAGTGCTAGAGAGGGGGGGACAGGGAGGAATGAGCAGTTCTTC.

This clonotype was recorded a few times. The CDR3 loop is CASSFATNTEAFF. DNA of the CDR3: TGCGCCAGCAGCTTTGCGACAAACACTGAAGCTTTCTTT. The chain employs TRBV5-1 and TRBJ1-1; D not resolved. The CDR3 has 13 amino acids. V lost 2 bases to trimming and J lost 2 bases, with 7 bases between them. Germline V gene lookup returns CDR1 SGHRS and CDR2 YFSETQ. Full variable domain (remainder filled in from reference TRBV5-1 and TRBJ1-1): KAGVTQTPRYLIKTRGQQVTLSCSPISGHRSVSWYQQTPGQGLQFLFEYFSETQRNKGNFPGRFSGRQFSNSRSEMNVSTLELGDSALYLCASSFATNTEAFFGQGTRLTVV.

The chain has TRBV11-2 and TRBJ2-7; a possible D gene is TRBD2 (6 bases). V lost 3 bases and J lost 2, with 26 bases in between. CDR1 SGHAT and CDR2 FQNNGV come from the germline V gene. The CDR3 consists of 19 residues. The CDR3 DNA is TGTGCCAGCAGCTTCGGTCTAGGGCCAATCCGGGACTCACCCTACGAGCAGTACTTC. Its translation is CASSFGLGPIRDSPYEQYF.

The chain carries TRBV10-3 and TRBJ2-6, with D perhaps TRBD2 (7 bases). The CDR3 is 17 amino acids. Trimming cost V 6 bases and J 4 bases, with 19 bases left between them. Germline V lookup: CDR1 ENHRY, CDR2 SYGVKD. The DNA of the CDR3 is TGTGCCATCAGGGCCTCTCGGGGGGCGGCAGGGGCCAACGTCCTGACTTTC. Translation gives CAIRASRGAAGANVLTF.

The chain combines TRBV12-3 or TRBV12-4 with TRBJ2-3; perhaps TRBD1 as D (6 bases). V was trimmed by 6 bases and J by 4 bases, leaving 14 bases between them. The CDR3 sequence is 14 residues long. This CDR3 is CASRLQGGADTQYF. The CDR3 DNA reads TGTGCCAGCAGGTTACAGGGCGGAGCAGATACGCAGTATTTT.

This clonotype was observed a handful of times. This rearrangement joins TRBV14 to TRBJ2-7, with D tentatively TRBD1 (6 bases). Trimming cost V 4 bases and J 3 bases, with 13 bases left between them. The CDR3 consists of 14 residues. Looked up from germline, CDR1 is SGHDN and CDR2 is FVKESK. The CDR3 DNA is TGTGCCAGCAGCCGGCTTCAACAGGGCTACGAGCAGTACTTC. It translates to CASSRLQQGYEQYF.

This clonotype occurred a few times. The V call is TRBV6-2 or TRBV6-3, the J call TRBJ2-1, with 11 nucleotides matching TRBD2. J gave up 9 bases and V 6 bases, and 4 bases lay outside the gene matches. The CDR3 contains 13 residues. CDR1 MNHEY and CDR2 SVGEGT come from the germline V gene. CDR3 nucleotides: TGTGCCAGCAGCAGACTAGCGGGAATTGAGCAGTTCTTC. Encoded protein: CASSRLAGIEQFF.

V gene TRBV4-2 combines with J gene TRBJ1-2; D perhaps matches TRBD1 (5 bases). The CDR3 length is 15 residues. V was pared by 3 bases and J by 7 bases, with 18 bases between. Germline V gene data show CDR1 as LGHNA and CDR2 as YNFKEQ. CDR3 residues: CASSQDQTELRGYTF. CDR3 in DNA: TGTGCCAGCAGCCAGGACCAGACAGAACTCCGTGGCTACACCTTC.

The chain combines TRBV20-1 with TRBJ2-3, with 7 bases identical to TRBD2. The CDR3 is made up of 15 amino acids. V lost 0 bases to trimming and J lost 8 bases; unmatched junction nucleotides: 11. CDR1 DFQATT and CDR2 SNEGSKA come from the germline V gene (reference sequence). DNA of the CDR3: TGCAGTGCTAGAGATGGGGCGCAGGGAGGGGTTACGCAGTATTTT. This translates into CSARDGAQGGVTQYF.

This clonotype has at least ten counts. The chain joins TRBV5-1 to TRBJ1-1, with a possible D match to TRBD1 (6 bases). Trimming left V 1 base short and J 1 base short, with 8 bases between. This CDR3 region has 14 residues. The germline CDR1 and CDR2 sequences are SGHRS and YFSETQ. The DNA for the CDR3 is TGCGCCAGCAGCTTGACAGGGCAGAACACTGAAGCTTTCTTT. Translated, it gives CASSLTGQNTEAFF.

The V and J genes are TRBV12-3 or TRBV12-4 and TRBJ2-5, with D perhaps matching TRBD1 (5 bases). Trimming stripped 7 bases from V and 4 bases from J, with 13 bases between. The CDR3 totals 13 residues. The CDR3 is CASTQGVGETQYF. CDR3 in DNA: TGTGCCAGCACTCAGGGCGTAGGAGAGACCCAGTACTTC.

CDR3 sequence: CASSYGTSGRATRVEQFF. The CDR3 DNA is TGCGCCAGCAGCTACGGGACTAGCGGGAGGGCCACAAGGGTAGAGCAGTTCTTC. This sequence joins TRBV5-1 and TRBJ2-1; 16 bases match TRBD2. V was pared by 3 bases and J by 10 bases, with 13 bases of the junction left unmatched. The CDR3 is made up of 18 amino acids. The V gene's germline CDR1 is SGHRS and CDR2 YFSETQ.

J is TRBJ2-3 and V is TRBV7-9, with a weak D call TRBD2 (5 bases). From germline, CDR1 is SEHNR and CDR2 FQNEAQ (reference sequence). Trimming removed 5 bases at V and 2 bases at J, with 20 bases between. The CDR3 has 17 amino acids. CDR3 nucleotide sequence: TGTGCCAGCAGCCTTATCCGAGGCCGGGGATACACAGATACGCAGTATTTT. This sequence encodes CASSLIRGRGYTDTQYF.

This clonotype appeared a few times. The chain combines TRBV5-1 with TRBJ2-1; 9 bases agree with TRBD2. The V gene end was trimmed by 4 bases and the J gene end by 9 bases; junction bases not matched to a gene: 14. Germline-derived CDR1 and CDR2 are SGHRS and YFSETQ. The CDR3 covers 16 residues. CDR3 bases: TGCGCCAGCAGCCCCCCCGTTGCGGGAGGGGGGGGTGAGCAGTTCTTC. Translating it yields CASSPPVAGGGGEQFF.

The V gene is TRBV4-3, the J gene TRBJ2-5; D is possibly TRBD2 (6 bases). Trimming removed 2 bases at V and 3 bases at J, with 13 bases between. The CDR3 contains 15 residues. Germline lookup yields CDR1 LGHNA and CDR2 YSLEER. As DNA, the CDR3 is TGCGCCAGCAGCCAACGGGAGTGGGCTGAAGAGACCCAGTACTTC. Its translation: CASSQREWAEETQYF.

The chain links TRBV11-2 to TRBJ2-7, with no clear D. Germline loops: CDR1 SGHAT, CDR2 FQNNGV. V shed 2 bases and J shed 2 bases, with 10 bases lying between them. The CDR3 runs to 14 residues. CDR3 nucleotide sequence: TGTGCCAGCAGCTTAAAGATCAGTACCTACGAGCAGTACTTC. Translation gives CASSLKISTYEQYF.

The sample holds many counts of this clonotype. This chain connects TRBV12-3 or TRBV12-4 to TRBJ2-3, with 7 bases identical to TRBD2. The CDR3 loop spans 14 amino acids. Trimming removed 3 bases from V and 6 bases from J; junction bases left unmatched: 6. CDR3 sequence reads: CASSFSGIGDTQYF. As DNA, the CDR3 is TGTGCCAGCAGTTTCAGCGGGATAGGCGATACGCAGTATTTT.

In DNA form, the CDR3 reads TGTGCCAGCGAATATTCCAACTATGGCTACACCTTC. This translates into CASEYSNYGYTF. The V call is TRBV2, the J call TRBJ1-2; no definite D call. The CDR3 consists of 12 residues. CDR1 and CDR2 (germline): SNHLY, FYNNEI. V was shortened by 8 bases and J by 2 bases, with 9 bases between the two germline ends.

This clonotype was picked up a small number of times. This chain uses TRBV20-1 with TRBJ2-5; TRBD2 might be the D (6 bases). Trimming shortened V by 2 bases and J by 5 bases, and 21 bases separated the two germline ends. The CDR3 loop spans 16 amino acids. Germline CDR1 DFQATT, CDR2 SNEGSKA (reference sequence). The CDR3 is CSARSSSGRAWETQYF. CDR3 nucleotide sequence: TGCAGTGCTAGAAGCAGTAGCGGTCGGGCGTGGGAGACCCAGTACTTC.

The genes are TRBV2 and TRBJ1-2; D unclear. The germline V and J ends were trimmed by 10 bases and 1 base, with 19 bases remaining between them. Germline V lookup: CDR1 SNHLY, CDR2 FYNNEI. The CDR3 spans 15 residues. CDR3 DNA sequence: TGTGCCAACATTGATTTGGACGGAGATAACTATGGCTACACCTTC. Protein sequence: CANIDLDGDNYGYTF.

The chain employs TRBV7-2 and TRBJ2-7; D gene ambiguous. V lost 1 base to trimming and J lost 6 bases, with 10 bases between them. Germline-derived CDR1 and CDR2 are SGHTA and FQGNSA. The CDR3 is 13 amino acids. CDR3 amino acids: CASSLGASSEQYF. CDR3 coding DNA: TGTGCCAGCAGCTTAGGAGCCTCCAGCGAGCAGTACTTC.

The V call is TRBV14, the J call TRBJ2-1; no clear D. The V and J ends lost 0 bases and 10 bases respectively, with 10 bases between them. CDR3 length: 13 residues. Germline lookup yields CDR1 SGHDN and CDR2 FVKESK. CDR3 nucleotide sequence: TGTGCCAGCAGCCAAGATGTCGCAAGAGAGCAGTTCTTC. It specifies CASSQDVAREQFF.

The J gene is TRBJ2-3, the V gene TRBV27, with no clear D. CDR3 length: 11 residues. CDR1 MNHEY and CDR2 SMNVEV come from the germline V gene (reference sequence). The V gene lost 2 bases and the J gene lost 11 bases, with 8 bases spanning the gap. In DNA, the CDR3 is TGTGCCAGCAGTTTAAACGCAGGGCAGTATTTT. It encodes CASSLNAGQYF.

J is TRBJ2-7 and V is TRBV29-1; D gene unclear. The V end lost 3 bases, the J end lost 1 base, and 7 bases lay between the germline ends. The CDR3 contains 12 residues. Germline lookup yields CDR1 SQVTM and CDR2 ANQGSEA. The CDR3, as DNA: TGCAGCGTTGATGAAGGGTCCTACGAGCAGTACTTC. Residues: CSVDEGSYEQYF.